Below are 2 T cell receptor beta chains sequenced from a single sample in a study of blood T cell repertoires in COVID-19. The table came from immunoSEQ multiplex PCR; TCRdb's copy has only in-frame clones and leaves some out. The profile shows around 230,000 clones, roughly 89% of them singletons. The sequenced sample consisted of PBMCs or T cells enriched from blood (not recorded which). The source is a woman in her thirties or forties with acute COVID-19.

The chain employs TRBV14 and TRBJ1-2; 7 bases map to TRBD1. Trimming at V came to 3 bases and at J to 5 bases, leaving 6 bases not matched to a gene. The CDR3 extends over 14 amino acids. In germline, CDR1 is SGHDN, CDR2 FVKESK. CDR3 sequence reads: CASSQTGTVYGYTF. The CDR3, as DNA: TGTGCCAGCAGCCAGACCGGGACAGTGTATGGCTACACCTTC.

The chain combines TRBV7-2 with TRBJ1-5, with 8 bases identical to TRBD1. The V segment lost 2 bases and the J segment 6 bases; nucleotides outside the gene matches: 9. The CDR3 sequence is 16 residues long. The germline CDR1 and CDR2 sequences are SGHTA and FQGNSA. The CDR3 DNA reads as TGTGCCAGCAGCTTACAACCGCAGGGGGCAATTCAGCCCCAGCATTTT. Its protein is CASSLQPQGAIQPQHF. The full variable domain, with the rest looked up from reference TRBV7-2 and TRBJ1-5, is GAGVSQSPSNKVTEKGKDVELRCDPISGHTALYWYRQSLGQGLEFLIYFQGNSAPDKSGLPSDRFSAERTGGSVSTLTIQRTQQEDSAVYLCASSLQPQGAIQPQHFGDGTRLSIL.